A single sample is the source of the 24 T cell receptor beta chains below, sequenced in a study of T cell changes during pregnancy in multiple sclerosis. Profiled with immunoSEQ multiplex PCR; TCRdb holds only in-frame clones, not every one. Of about 88,000 clones in the sample, 92% were seen once. Sequenced here: peripheral blood, sampled in the first trimester of pregnancy. These receptors originate from a female donor with multiple sclerosis, enrolled in a pregnancy study.

The CDR3 region is CASSYSGGTRFREQYF. For the CDR3, the DNA is TGTGCCAGCAGTTACTCTGGTGGGACTAGGTTCCGCGAGCAGTACTTC. This chain uses TRBV6-5 with TRBJ2-7; 8 bases agree with TRBD2. The CDR3 is 16 amino acids. V was pared by 0 bases and J by 6 bases, with 10 bases of the junction left unmatched. The V gene's germline CDR1 is MNHEY and CDR2 SVGAGI.

The rearrangement links TRBV19 to TRBJ1-2; 8 nucleotides match TRBD1. With 4 bases clipped from V and 7 bases from J, the junction kept 11 bases outside the gene matches. Germline V gives CDR1 LNHDA, CDR2 SQIVND (reference sequence). This CDR3 region has 15 residues. For the CDR3, the DNA is TGTGCCAGTAGTAAGAGAGACAGGGGAATAATTGGCTACACCTTC. The encoded protein is CASSKRDRGIIGYTF. The full variable domain, completed using reference TRBV19 and TRBJ1-2, is DGGITQSPKYLFRKEGQNVTLSCEQNLNHDAMYWYRQDPGQGLRLIYYSQIVNDFQKGDIAEGYSVSREKKESFPLTVTSAQKNPTAFYLCASSKRDRGIIGYTFGSGTRLTVV.

CDR3 in amino acids: CASGGQGGYEQYF. CDR3 DNA: TGTGCCAGCGGGGGACAGGGAGGCTACGAGCAGTACTTC. This rearrangement joins TRBV2 to TRBJ2-7; 9 bases are a match to TRBD1. J was trimmed by 3 bases and V by 8 bases; bases with no gene match: 5. This CDR3 has 13 residues. Germline V gene sequence: CDR1 SNHLY, CDR2 FYNNEI.

This clone was counted once. The CDR3 reads CASNQFSLSNSHEQYF. CDR3 sequence (DNA): TGTGCCAGCAACCAGTTCTCCCTCTCAAATAGCCACGAGCAGTACTTC. The V call is TRBV28, the J call TRBJ2-7; D is ambiguous. CDR3 length equals 16 residues. Per the germline V gene, CDR1 is MDHEN and CDR2 is SYDVKM. V was clipped by 7 bases and J by 5 bases, with 24 bases between them.

The chain uses TRBV7-6 and TRBJ2-1, with D perhaps matching TRBD2 (6 bases). The germline V and J ends were trimmed by 5 bases and 0 bases, with 14 bases remaining between them. The germline gives CDR1 SGHVS, CDR2 FNYEAQ. CDR3 length: 16 amino acids. This CDR3 is CASSPPGGSSYNEQFF. The CDR3 bases are TGTGCCAGCAGCCCGCCCGGGGGAAGCTCCTACAATGAGCAGTTCTTC.

The genes are TRBV28 and TRBJ2-3, with 7 bases fitting TRBD1. The CDR3 contains 15 residues. Per the germline V gene, CDR1 is MDHEN and CDR2 is SYDVKM. The ends lost 3 bases at V and 1 base at J; junction bases unmatched: 4. The CDR3 region is CASSFSGTGTDTQYF. The CDR3 DNA follows: TGTGCCAGCAGTTTCTCCGGGACAGGCACAGATACGCAGTATTTT.

The genes are TRBV5-8 and TRBJ2-7, with 9 bases identical to TRBD2. The germline V gene encodes CDR1 SGHTS and CDR2 YDEGEE. Unmatched junction bases numbered 13, after V lost 3 bases and J lost 3 bases. The CDR3 is made up of 17 amino acids. DNA of the CDR3: TGTGCCAGCAGCTGGAGGATAATGAGACTAGCGGACTACGAGCAGTACTTC. It codes for CASSWRIMRLADYEQYF.

The chain carries TRBV2 and TRBJ2-3; no firm D call. CDR1 and CDR2 from the germline V gene are SNHLY and FYNNEI. The CDR3 is 16 residues long. Between the trimmed V and J ends, which lost 5 bases and 0 bases, there was a span of 15 bases. The CDR3, as DNA: TGTGCCAGCAGTCGATTACTTATATCTAGCACAGATACGCAGTATTTT. Translating gives CASSRLLISSTDTQYF.

The V and J genes are TRBV5-1 and TRBJ1-1; 7 bases agree with TRBD1. The germline V gene encodes CDR1 SGHRS and CDR2 YFSETQ. Trimming removed 3 bases from V and 1 base from J; junction bases left unmatched: 9. This CDR3 spans 16 amino acids. The CDR3 bases are TGCGCCAGCAGCTCATACCGATCAGGGGGGAACACTGAAGCTTTCTTT. Amino acid sequence: CASSSYRSGGNTEAFF.

The V call is TRBV11-2, the J call TRBJ1-1; no definite D call. Trimming removed 7 bases at V and 5 bases at J, with 17 bases between. The CDR3 is made up of 14 amino acids. Germline assignment: CDR1 SGHAT and CDR2 FQNNGV. For the CDR3, the DNA is TGTGCCAGCAAAGAGGGAGTTTGGAGAACTGAAGCTTTCTTT. Protein: CASKEGVWRTEAFF.

The chain carries TRBV27 and TRBJ2-1; D ambiguous. Germline V gene data show CDR1 as MNHEY and CDR2 as SMNVEV (reference sequence). Trimming left V 4 bases short and J 2 bases short, with 12 bases between. There are 15 residues in the CDR3. The CDR3, as DNA: TGTGCCAGCAGTTCCGCCCCGGTCCCCTACAATGAGCAGTTCTTC. This sequence encodes CASSSAPVPYNEQFF.

The chain carries TRBV7-9 and TRBJ2-3; D unclear. Germline V gene sequence: CDR1 SEHNR, CDR2 FQNEAQ (reference sequence). The CDR3 has 13 residues. V lost 3 bases, J lost 2 bases, and 6 bases lay in between. This CDR3 is CASSFQNTDTQYF. As DNA, the CDR3 is TGTGCCAGCAGCTTCCAGAACACAGATACGCAGTATTTT.

CDR3 DNA: TGTGCCAGCAGCTTTTTGGGACTAAGCTACGAGCAGTACTTC. It codes for CASSFLGLSYEQYF. The chain combines TRBV7-9 with TRBJ2-7; TRBD2 agrees at 7 bases. This CDR3 comprises 14 residues. From germline, CDR1 is SEHNR and CDR2 FQNEAQ (reference sequence). The trim removed 3 bases at V and 3 bases at J, leaving 5 bases unmatched.

V usage is TRBV27 and J usage is TRBJ2-5; TRBD2 is a possible D gene (6 bases). This CDR3 spans 15 amino acids. In germline, CDR1 is MNHEY, CDR2 SMNVEV (reference sequence). Trimming took 3 bases from V and 4 from J, leaving 15 bases between them. Here the CDR3 reads CASSFRGLSGETQYF. As DNA, the CDR3 is TGTGCCAGCAGTTTTCGGGGTCTTAGCGGAGAGACCCAGTACTTC.

CDR3 in amino acids: CASSHWNVRDRADTQYF. CDR3 nucleotide sequence: TGTGCCAGCAGCCACTGGAATGTCAGGGATCGGGCAGATACGCAGTATTTT. This sequence joins TRBV14 and TRBJ2-3; a weak D match, TRBD1 (5 bases). This CDR3 is built from 17 residues. With 3 bases removed from V and 4 bases from J, the gap between germline ends came to 20 bases. The germline CDR1 and CDR2 sequences are SGHDN and FVKESK.

The DNA of the CDR3 is TGTGCCAGCAGCGAGAGACTAGCGGGATACAGCACCTACAATGAGCAGTTCTTC. Translating it yields CASSERLAGYSTYNEQFF. The chain combines TRBV9 with TRBJ2-1; 11 bases match TRBD2. J gave up 2 bases and V 3 bases, and 10 bases lay outside the gene matches. CDR1 and CDR2 from the germline V gene are SGDLS and YYNGEE. This CDR3 comprises 18 residues.

In DNA, the CDR3 is TGTGCCAGCATTCCGGGTGGGACTAGCGGGAGGAATGAGCAGTTCTTC. Translation: CASIPGGTSGRNEQFF. The V gene is TRBV11-1, the J gene TRBJ2-1; 15 bases align to TRBD2. The CDR3 totals 16 residues. Trimming removed 7 bases from V and 7 bases from J; junction bases left unmatched: 8. Germline values: CDR1 SGHAT, CDR2 FQDESV (reference sequence). Variable domain in full (rest from reference TRBV11-1 and TRBJ2-1): EAEVAQSPRYKITEKSQAVAFWCDPISGHATLYWYRQILGQGPELLVQFQDESVVDDSQLPKDRFSAERLKGVDSTLKIQPAELGDSAMYLCASIPGGTSGRNEQFFGPGTRLTVL.

This clone was picked up a small number of times. The V call is TRBV14, the J call TRBJ1-3; D ambiguous. CDR3 size: 15 residues. Per germline, CDR1 SGHDN and CDR2 FVKESK. The V and J ends lost 1 base and 0 bases respectively, with 7 bases between them. The CDR3 coding sequence is TGTGCCAGCAGCCAAGTGAGGAGCTCTGGAAACACCATATATTTT. The encoded protein is CASSQVRSSGNTIYF.

This rearrangement joins TRBV18 to TRBJ1-1, with TRBD1 matching over 10 bases. CDR1 KGHSH and CDR2 LQKENI come from the germline V gene. V lost 3 bases and J lost 5; bases outside the gene matches: 0. This CDR3 contains 13 residues. CDR3 protein: CASSPGQGTEAFF. DNA for the CDR3: TGTGCCAGCTCACCGGGACAGGGGACTGAAGCTTTCTTT. The entire variable domain, with the rest obtained from reference TRBV18 and TRBJ1-1, is as follows: NAGVMQNPRHLVRRRGQEARLRCSPMKGHSHVYWYRQLPEEGLKFMVYLQKENIIDESGMPKERFSAEFPKEGPSILRIQQVVRGDSAAYFCASSPGQGTEAFFGQGTRLTVV.

The chain has TRBV27 and TRBJ1-1, with a possible D match to TRBD1 (5 bases). V was shortened by 1 base and J by 1 base, with 10 bases between the two germline ends. This CDR3 spans 15 amino acids. Germline-derived CDR1 and CDR2 are MNHEY and SMNVEV (reference sequence). DNA of the CDR3: TGTGCCAGCAGTTTATTTGCAGGGCCGAACACTGAAGCTTTCTTT. Its protein product is CASSLFAGPNTEAFF.

This clone was seen just once. The chain is built from TRBV5-1 and TRBJ2-3, with D maybe TRBD1 (5 bases). The germline V gene encodes CDR1 SGHRS and CDR2 YFSETQ. V was trimmed by 7 bases and J by 2 bases, leaving 17 bases between them. CDR3 length: 15 residues. DNA of the CDR3: TGCGCCAGCCGTTCGCGTGCGGACAACACAGATACGCAGTATTTT. Amino acid sequence: CASRSRADNTDTQYF.

The V gene is TRBV12-5, the J gene TRBJ2-1; 8 positions match TRBD1. CDR1 and CDR2 from the germline V gene are LGHNT and FRNRAP. The junction had 14 bases not matched to a gene; V was cut back by 2 bases and J by 8 bases. This CDR3 is 17 amino acids long. For the CDR3, the DNA is TGTGCTAGTGGTTTGCCTAGACCCGGGACAGGCCCCGATGAGCAGTTCTTC. Protein sequence: CASGLPRPGTGPDEQFF.

The chain employs TRBV7-2 and TRBJ2-5; D is perhaps TRBD1 (5 bases). Germline CDR1 and CDR2: SGHTA and FQGNSA. The CDR3 runs 14 residues. Between the trimmed V and J ends, which lost 3 bases and 7 bases, there was a span of 15 bases. The CDR3 nucleotides read TGTGCCAGCAGCTTGGAAACAGGTCCGGGGACCCAGTACTTC. Its protein is CASSLETGPGTQYF.

This clone was counted a few times. This sample includes further DNA sequences coding for the same CDR3. The rearrangement links TRBV30 to TRBJ1-2; no firm D call. This CDR3 is 12 amino acids long. The germline gives CDR1 GTSNPN, CDR2 SVGIG (reference sequence). V was pared by 2 bases and J by 1 base, with 5 bases between. CDR3 sequence reads: CAWSSSNYGYTF. The CDR3 region has the DNA TGTGCCTGGAGTTCCAGTAACTATGGCTACACCTTC.